The present entry profiles one TCR beta chain with its context. This sample is part of a study of blood T cell repertoires in COVID-19. Study-wide background: Italy, Spain and the United States were the sources of the convalescent and acute COVID-19 samples. The cDNA or gDNA used as material had been derived from T cells, B-cell-depleted T cells, or PBMCs.

The CDR3 covers 21 residues. The table came from immunoSEQ multiplex PCR; TCRdb's copy has only in-frame clones and leaves some out. The sample contains more than 65,000 clones, roughly 88% of which appear only once. The sample consisted of peripheral blood. This rearrangement joins TRBV21-1 to TRBJ2-1; the table's D call, TRBD2, was not checked against the DNA. TRBV21-1 counts as a pseudogene. The sequence came from a woman in her 50s with acute or convalescent COVID-19. The CDR3 loop reads CASSKVPRRTPPGLIYNEQFF. CDR3 DNA sequence: TGTGCCAGCAGCAAAGTACCTAGAAGGACTCCTCCGGGACTAATCTACAATGAGCAGTTCTTC.